These 22 T cell receptor beta chains originate from one sample sequenced in a study of T cells in women clearing cervical HPV infection. Generated by immunoSEQ multiplex PCR, the TCRdb table keeps only in-frame clones and is missing some. The sample table sets out around 37,000 clones. The sequencing sample was made of blood buffy coat. The receptor set was obtained from a woman between 18 and 69 years old with a cervical HPV16 infection that either progressed to CIN3+ or cleared (not recorded which).

On this clone itself: The observed sequence ends 3 residues before the CDR3 terminus, with the missing tail filled in from the germline J gene. V gene TRBV19 combines with J gene TRBJ1-6; TRBD1 matches 8 bases. The CDR3 has 15 residues. Germline-derived CDR1 and CDR2 are LNHDA and SQIVND (reference sequence). After removal of 3 bases from V and 5 bases from J, the junction contained 3 bases not matched to a gene. This chain's CDR3 is CASSIGTGHNSPLHF. Partial CDR3 DNA: TGTGCCAGTAGTATCGGGACAGGCCATAATTCACCC.

CDR3 amino acids: CASSFAYPGHGYTF. CDR3 DNA, as far as it was read: TGTGCCAGCAGCTTCGCTTATCCAGGGCATGGC. The chain carries TRBV5-4 and TRBJ1-2, with a weak D call TRBD1 (5 bases). The read terminates 3 residues before the CDR3 end, so the remaining end is supplied by the germline J gene. There are 14 residues in the CDR3. Trimming removed 2 bases at V and 6 bases at J, with 14 bases between. Germline assignment: CDR1 SGHNT and CDR2 YYREEE (reference sequence).

A note on this clone: Sequencing ends 3 residues short of the CDR3 end; the germline J gene provides the rest. The J gene is TRBJ2-3, the V gene TRBV18; 9 bases line up with TRBD2. CDR3 length equals 18 residues. Germline CDR1 is KGHSH and CDR2 is LQKENI. The CDR3 bases that were read are TGTGCCAGCTCACCACGAAACCTAGCGGGGTTGGGTCAAGAGACG. As protein: CASSPRNLAGLGQET. The whole CDR3 reads CASSPRNLAGLGQETQYF.

Note on this clone: The read falls 3 residues short of the CDR3 end, and the missing part is taken from the germline J gene. This chain connects TRBV19 to TRBJ1-1; D call uncertain. The germline V gene encodes CDR1 LNHDA and CDR2 SQIVND (reference sequence). The V end was cut by 0 bases, the J end by 7 bases, with 9 bases between. This CDR3 spans 13 amino acids. The CDR3: CASSIDGFFEAFF. CDR3 DNA (partial): TGTGCCAGTAGTATAGACGGGTTCTTTGAA.

Concerning this clone: The CDR3 end falls 3 residues outside the read, so it is completed with the germline J gene. The genes are TRBV20-1 and TRBJ2-1, with 7 positions matching TRBD2. This CDR3 spans 15 amino acids. CDR1 is DFQATT, CDR2 SNEGSKA, per germline (reference sequence). Unmatched junction bases numbered 7, after V lost 5 bases and J lost 0 bases. CDR3 in amino acids: CSAGDYSPSYNEQFF. The DNA read from the CDR3 is TGCAGTGCTGGGGACTACTCTCCCTCCTACAATGAG.

Points on this clone: The CDR3 end lies 3 residues beyond the end of the read and is filled in from the germline J gene. This chain connects TRBV5-1 to TRBJ2-6; TRBD1 agrees at 9 bases. This CDR3 has 17 residues. The germline V gene has CDR1 SGHRS and CDR2 YFSETQ. V was clipped by 4 bases and J by 0 bases; unmatched bases: 5. CDR3 region: CASSTGTGLSGANVLTF. The covered CDR3 bases are TGCGCCAGCAGCACCGGGACAGGGCTCTCTGGGGCCAACGTC.

As for this clone: The sequenced fragment ends 3 residues before the CDR3 boundary, so the rest is inferred from the germline J gene. This chain uses TRBV19 with TRBJ2-3; D gene uncertain. The length of the CDR3 is 15 residues. Germline CDR1 and CDR2: LNHDA and SQIVND (reference sequence). CDR3 DNA (partial): TGTGCCCGGCCCCCGGGTTACGTCCTAAATCAGCCG. Translation: CARPPGYVLNQP. The entire CDR3 protein reads CARPPGYVLNQPQYF.

A note on this clone: Read sequence stops 3 residues before the CDR3 end, and the germline J gene provides the missing end. The J gene is TRBJ1-2, the V gene TRBV30; perhaps TRBD1 as D (5 bases). CDR3 length: 15 residues. CDR1 is GTSNPN, CDR2 SVGIG, per germline (reference sequence). The CDR3: CAWSVWGQGGDDYTF. The CDR3 DNA, read in part, is TGTGCCTGGAGTGTATGGGGCCAGGGCGGGGACGAC.

Worth noting for this clone: The read gets to within 3 residues of the CDR3 end, and the germline J gene fills in the rest. J is TRBJ2-3 and V is TRBV7-7; 9 nucleotides agree with TRBD2. The CDR3 has 17 amino acids. Germline V gene data show CDR1 as SSHAT and CDR2 as FNYEAQ (reference sequence). CDR3 in amino acids: CASSLAGRAGGAETQYF. The covered CDR3 bases are TGTGCCAGCAGCTTAGCGGGGCGAGCGGGGGGAGCTGAGACG.

A remark on this clone: The read ends 3 residues early relative to the CDR3; the germline J gene fills the gap. V gene TRBV7-2 combines with J gene TRBJ2-1; 7 bases line up with TRBD1. V dropped 5 bases and J dropped 9; count of bases not matched to a gene: 10. CDR3 length equals 14 residues. Germline V gives CDR1 SGHTA, CDR2 FQGNSA. The DNA read from the CDR3 is TGTGCCAGCAGCACAGGGGCGGCTGGGGGTGAG. Protein sequence: CASSTGAAGGE. The full CDR3 protein is CASSTGAAGGEQFF. Drawing the rest from reference TRBV7-2 and TRBJ2-1, the complete variable domain is GAGVSQSPSNKVTEKGKDVELRCDPISGHTALYWYRQSLGQGLEFLIYFQGNSAPDKSGLPSDRFSAERTGGSVSTLTIQRTQQEDSAVYLCASSTGAAGGEQFFGPGTRLTVL.

Concerning this clone itself: Read sequence stops 3 residues before the CDR3 end, and the germline J gene provides the missing end. This rearrangement joins TRBV2 to TRBJ2-3; D remains unclear. Germline CDR1 is SNHLY and CDR2 is FYNNEI. This CDR3 spans 14 amino acids. The covered CDR3 bases are TGTGCCAGCAGTGACTCCCTTAGCAATCAGCCG. It is translated as CASSDSLSNQP. The full-length CDR3 reads as CASSDSLSNQPQYF.

Worth noting for this clone: The sequenced fragment ends 3 residues before the CDR3 boundary, so the rest is inferred from the germline J gene. The V and J genes are TRBV6-2 or TRBV6-3 and TRBJ1-2, with 8 bases fitting TRBD1. The length of the CDR3 is 12 residues. CDR1 and CDR2 (germline): MNHEY, SVGEGT. The ends lost 6 bases at V and 6 bases at J; junction bases unmatched: 3. This CDR3 is CASRTGDDGYTF. The sequenced part of the CDR3 DNA is TGTGCCAGCAGGACAGGGGATGATGGC.

Comment on this clone: The read ends 3 residues before the CDR3 terminus; that terminus is restored from the germline J gene. This sequence joins TRBV19 and TRBJ2-5, with 8 bases identical to TRBD1. This CDR3 is 14 amino acids long. V was clipped by 3 bases and J by 5 bases; unmatched bases: 5. CDR1 LNHDA and CDR2 SQIVND come from the germline V gene (reference sequence). CDR3 loop: CASSMGGQVETQYF. Partial CDR3 DNA: TGTGCCAGTAGTATGGGGGGACAGGTCGAGACC.

With regard to this clone: The sequenced fragment ends 3 residues before the CDR3 boundary, so the rest is inferred from the germline J gene. This chain connects TRBV7-6 to TRBJ2-2; D perhaps matches TRBD2 (5 bases). V was shortened by 3 bases and J by 7 bases, with 15 bases between the two germline ends. The CDR3 has 15 residues. Germline-derived CDR1 and CDR2 are SGHVS and FNYEAQ. The covered CDR3 bases are TGTGCCAGCAGCTTTTACGGATCGGCGGGCGGGGAG. Protein sequence: CASSFYGSAGGE. The whole CDR3 sequence reads CASSFYGSAGGELFF.

As for this clone: The missing CDR3 end, 3 residues past where the read stops, is filled in from the germline J gene. The chain has TRBV7-2 and TRBJ1-2; 7 positions match TRBD1. The V and J ends lost 6 bases and 4 bases, in that order; junction bases with no gene match: 5. The length of the CDR3 is 13 residues. CDR1 is SGHTA, CDR2 FQGNSA, per germline. CDR3 protein: CASSGQALYGYTF. The sequenced CDR3 bases are TGTGCCAGCAGTGGACAGGCGCTCTATGGC.

For this clone: The missing CDR3 end, 3 residues past where the read stops, is filled in from the germline J gene. The genes are TRBV13 and TRBJ2-2; TRBD2 matches 10 bases. The CDR3 covers 16 residues. In germline, CDR1 is PRHDT, CDR2 FYEKMQ (reference sequence). J lost 3 bases, V lost 0 bases, and 1 base had no gene match. The part of the CDR3 DNA that was read is TGTGCCAGCAGCTTAGGGCTAGCGGGGGACACCGGGGAG. This gives the protein CASSLGLAGDTGE. The whole CDR3 sequence is CASSLGLAGDTGELFF. Complete variable domain (other parts from reference TRBV13 and TRBJ2-2): AAGVIQSPRHLIKEKRETATLKCYPIPRHDTVYWYQQGPGQDPQFLISFYEKMQSDKGSIPDRFSAQQFSDYHSELNMSSLELGDSALYFCASSLGLAGDTGELFFGEGSRLTVL.

For this clone: The read falls 3 residues short of the CDR3 end, and the missing part is taken from the germline J gene. The chain is built from TRBV29-1 and TRBJ2-7; the match to TRBD1 covers 8 bases. The germline gives CDR1 SQVTM, CDR2 ANQGSEA. The CDR3 is 13 residues long. V shed 7 bases, J shed 6 bases, and the junction held 11 bases outside the gene matches. This chain's CDR3 is CSGLGDRTSEQYF. CDR3 DNA, as far as it was read: TGCAGCGGACTGGGGGACAGGACGAGCGAG.

For this clone: Read data end 3 residues before the CDR3 end; the end is taken from the germline J gene. The chain employs TRBV18 and TRBJ1-2, with D perhaps matching TRBD1 (5 bases). From germline, CDR1 is KGHSH and CDR2 LQKENI. The CDR3 loop spans 14 amino acids. CDR3: CASSLGPHYNDYTF. CDR3 DNA, as far as it was read: TGTGCCAGCTCACTGGGGCCCCACTACAATGAC.

Notes on this clone: Read data end 3 residues before the CDR3 end; the end is taken from the germline J gene. V usage is TRBV20-1 and J usage is TRBJ2-7, with D maybe TRBD2 (7 bases). The CDR3 extends over 13 amino acids. Germline V lookup: CDR1 DFQATT, CDR2 SNEGSKA (reference sequence). Trimming pared 3 bases from V and 1 base from J, leaving 10 bases between. CDR3 in amino acids: CSASEGGSYEQYF. CDR3 DNA, as far as it was read: TGCAGTGCTAGTGAGGGGGGGTCCTACGAG.

This clone ranks as medium-sized in terms of frequency. Read data end 3 residues before the CDR3 end; the end is taken from the germline J gene. In the same sample, other DNA sequences code for this CDR3. V and J are TRBV5-1 and TRBJ2-5; 8 bases match TRBD1. CDR1 and CDR2 from the germline V gene are SGHRS and YFSETQ. The J segment lost 4 bases and the V segment lost 2 bases, leaving 7 bases of the junction unmatched. The CDR3 length is 15 residues. The CDR3 is CASSFLGQGGETQYF. CDR3 DNA (partial): TGCGCCAGCAGCTTTTTAGGACAGGGCGGAGAGACC.

In the case of this clone: Read data end 3 residues before the CDR3 end; the end is taken from the germline J gene. This rearrangement joins TRBV20-1 to TRBJ2-1, with 8 bases aligning to TRBD2. This CDR3 has 13 residues. V shed 7 bases and J 0 bases; nucleotides not matched to a gene: 2. Germline lookup yields CDR1 DFQATT and CDR2 SNEGSKA (reference sequence). Partial CDR3 DNA: TGCAGTGGAGCGGGAGTCTCCTACAATGAG. The encoded protein is CSGAGVSYNE. In full, the CDR3 reads CSGAGVSYNEQFF.

Concerning this clone itself: The read stops 3 residues short of the end of the CDR3; the missing end is completed from the germline J gene. J is TRBJ2-2 and V is TRBV28, with 8 nucleotides matching TRBD1. The CDR3 contains 19 residues. The V and J ends lost 5 bases and 6 bases, in that order; junction bases with no gene match: 20. Germline V gene sequence: CDR1 MDHEN, CDR2 SYDVKM. CDR3 loop: CASSLLQRRGQVSAGELFF. The CDR3 bases that were read are TGTGCCAGCAGTCTCCTTCAGAGACGGGGACAGGTATCAGCCGGGGAG.